The rows below give T cell receptor beta chains drawn from one sample of a study of control samples from healthy donors and cancer patients. This table comes from immunoSEQ multiplex PCR, and its TCRdb copy is limited to in-frame clones, with some not included. The repertoire consists of about 250,000 clones, with almost 85% occurring once and the leading ten covering about 14%. The sample taken for sequencing was PBMCs. The source is a woman in her sixties or seventies with lung cancer. CDR3s include the opening cysteine and the closing phenylalanine or tryptophan. Each record gives: V gene, CDR3 length, D gene, clone size, J gene, CDR3 DNA, CDR3 protein. D genes are given only for firm matches. Clone size is given for some rows only: seen once, a few or many times, or a class if the clone is expanded.

>TRBV7-9|14|.|many|TRBJ2-7
TGTGCCAGCAGCTTGGGGGGAGGTATCTACGAGCAGTACTTC
CASSLGGGIYEQYF
>TRBV18|14|TRBD1|once|TRBJ1-2
TGTGCCAGCTCAGCCCAAGGGGGCGTAGATGGCTACACCTTC
CASSAQGGVDGYTF
>TRBV6-2/TRBV6-3|19|TRBD1|once|TRBJ1-1
TGTGCCAGCAGTTACCCCCGGCCGGGACAGGGTTATGAGCACACTGAAGCTTTCTTT
CASSYPRPGQGYEHTEAFF
>TRBV12-3/TRBV12-4|13|.|.|TRBJ1-5
TGTGCCAGCAGTCGCGCAGGCAATCAGCCCCAGCATTTT
CASSRAGNQPQHF
>TRBV10-3|14|.|.|TRBJ1-1
TGTGCCATCAGTGAGTCGAGGGCGATCACTGAAGCTTTCTTT
CAISESRAITEAFF
>TRBV6-5|14|.|many|TRBJ1-3
TGTGCCAGCAGTTTAGCAGGGTCTGGAAACACCATATATTTT
CASSLAGSGNTIYF
>TRBV2|14|.|.|TRBJ2-7
TGTGCCAGCAGTGGGGGCAGGGGTCCCTACGAGCAGTACTTC
CASSGGRGPYEQYF
>TRBV28|13|.|.|TRBJ1-3
TGTGCCAGCAGTTTAATAGGGGGAAACACCATATATTTT
CASSLIGGNTIYF
>TRBV19|13|TRBD1|.|TRBJ2-1
TGTGCCAGTAGCTTGACAGGGGAGAATGAGCAGTTCTTC
CASSLTGENEQFF
>TRBV6-5|13|.|.|TRBJ1-6
TGTGCCTCTCGGGGGCTCTATAATTCACCCCTCCACTTT
CASRGLYNSPLHF
>TRBV2|13|.|.|TRBJ1-1
TGTGCCAGCGACGGGGGGCCGAACACTGAAGCTTTCTTT
CASDGGPNTEAFF
>TRBV5-1|15|TRBD1|.|TRBJ2-5
TGCGCCAGCAGCCTATCCGGGACAGGGGAAGAGACCCAGTACTTC
CASSLSGTGEETQYF
>TRBV3-1/TRBV3-2|16|TRBD1|many|TRBJ1-2
TGTGCCAGCAGCCAACCAGCCGGGACAGGCGGTCATGGCTACACCTTC
CASSQPAGTGGHGYTF
>TRBV6-5|10|.|.|TRBJ2-5
TGTGCCAGCAGGGGAGAGACCCAGTACTTC
CASRGETQYF
>TRBV7-8|18|.|once|TRBJ1-1
TGTGCCAGCAGCTTAGGTCGCTGGCCAGGCATTATGAACACTGAAGCTTTCTTT
CASSLGRWPGIMNTEAFF
>TRBV29-1|12|TRBD1|.|TRBJ1-1
TGCAGCGTTGGGAGCTACAGGGGTGAAGCTTTCTTT
CSVGSYRGEAFF
>TRBV7-9|13|.|.|TRBJ1-1
TGTGCCAGCAGCTCACAGGGCCCAAATGAAGCTTTCTTT
CASSSQGPNEAFF
>TRBV6-6|11|.|.|TRBJ2-1
TGTGCCAGCAGAGAGCTCTATGAGCAGTTCTTC
CASRELYEQFF
>TRBV6-6|13|.|.|TRBJ1-1
TGTGCCAGCACCCGTGGGGTGGTCACTGAAGCTTTCTTT
CASTRGVVTEAFF
>TRBV3-1/TRBV3-2|15|TRBD1|.|TRBJ1-1
TGTGCCAGCAGCCATCACGGACAGGGGAACACTGAAGCTTTCTTT
CASSHHGQGNTEAFF
>TRBV12-1|16|.|once|TRBJ2-3
TGCGCCAGCAGCTTTGTCTCTAGCGGGTTCACAGATACGCAGTATTTT
CASSFVSSGFTDTQYF
>TRBV11-3|15|.|.|TRBJ2-1
TGTGCCAGCAGCCAAGACGGACTGACCTACAATGAGCAGTTCTTC
CASSQDGLTYNEQFF
>TRBV6-2/TRBV6-3|14|.|.|TRBJ1-5
TGTGCCAGCAGCCCCGGGGCCATCAATCAGCCCCAGCATTTT
CASSPGAINQPQHF
>TRBV7-9|15|.|.|TRBJ1-1
TGTGCCAGCAGCTTAGGGCGCCTTATGAACACTGAAGCTTTCTTT
CASSLGRLMNTEAFF
>TRBV5-1|15|TRBD1|.|TRBJ2-7
TGCGCCAGCAGCCCCCGACAGGGGGCGTCCTACGAGCAGTACTTC
CASSPRQGASYEQYF
>TRBV3-1/TRBV3-2|13|.|once|TRBJ2-3
TGTGCCAGCGAGTCGGGGTTCACAGATACGCAGTATTTT
CASESGFTDTQYF
>TRBV6-6|16|.|.|TRBJ1-2
TGTGCCAGCAGTTACTCGAGGGGAGGGGCCATTTATGGCTACACCTTC
CASSYSRGGAIYGYTF
>TRBV24-1|13|TRBD2|once|TRBJ2-7
TGTGCCACCAGTGATTTATTGGGGGGGGAGCAGTACTTC
CATSDLLGGEQYF
>TRBV19|15|TRBD2|.|TRBJ2-7
TGTGCCAGTAGTATAGATCTAGCGGGGCCCTACGAGCAATACTTC
CASSIDLAGPYEQYF
>TRBV7-9|13|.|.|TRBJ1-2
TGTGCCAGCAGCTTCCCCAGGAGCTATGGCTACACCTTC
CASSFPRSYGYTF
>TRBV5-1|18|TRBD1|.|TRBJ2-6
TGCGCCAGCAGCTTGGGGGGGACAGATAATTCTGGGGCCAACGTCCTGACTTTC
CASSLGGTDNSGANVLTF